Sequencing of this T cell receptor beta chain was carried out in a study of blood T cell repertoires in COVID-19. Produced via immunoSEQ multiplex PCR; TCRdb's table is partial and in-frame only. The data show 500,000 to 600,000 clones, approximately 88% seen once. The source is a woman in her forties or fifties with COVID-19, enrolled during active disease. Sequencing was performed on peripheral blood.

This CDR3 reads CASSPGTGSPYEQYF. The CDR3 nucleotides read TGTGCCAGCAGTCCCGGGACAGGGAGCCCCTACGAGCAGTACTTC. V is TRBV28 and J is TRBJ2-7, with TRBD1 matching 9 bases. The CDR3 has 15 residues. Germline CDR1 MDHEN, CDR2 SYDVKM. The V and J ends lost 5 bases and 2 bases, in that order; junction bases with no gene match: 7.